Listed here are 24 T cell receptor beta chains from one sample, sequenced in a study of blood T cell repertoires in COVID-19. The assay was immunoSEQ multiplex PCR, and TCRdb's table has in-frame clones only and misses some. The sample lists approximately 280,000 clones, roughly 86% occurring once. Material: PBMCs or T cells enriched from blood (not recorded which). These receptors were taken from a woman under 30 who had recovered from COVID-19.

The chain employs TRBV15 and TRBJ2-7, with D perhaps matching TRBD2 (5 bases). V was trimmed by 0 bases and J by 2 bases, leaving 14 bases between them. This CDR3 comprises 16 residues. Per germline, CDR1 LNHNV and CDR2 YYDKDF (reference sequence). The CDR3 DNA reads as TGTGCCACCAGCAGAGATCCCCATGACTACACCTACGAGCAGTACTTC. Translated: CATSRDPHDYTYEQYF.

CDR3 nucleotides: TGTGCCAGCAGCCAAGTGATGGGAGTCACTGAAGCTTTCTTT. This encodes CASSQVMGVTEAFF. The chain recombines TRBV3-1 (or the pseudogene TRBV3-2) with TRBJ1-1, with D hard to call. V dropped 1 base and J dropped 4 bases, with 10 bases sitting between them. Per germline, CDR1 LGHDT and CDR2 YNNKEL (reference sequence). The CDR3 has 14 residues.

The chain uses TRBV12-5 and TRBJ2-7; 9 nucleotides line up with TRBD1. With V trimmed by 5 bases and J by 12 bases, 14 bases remained unmatched. Per the germline V gene, CDR1 is LGHNT and CDR2 is FRNRAP. The CDR3 consists of 14 residues. CDR3 sequence (DNA): TGTGCTAGTGGTACGGGGACTTTTTGGGGACAGGGGTACTTC. Amino acid sequence: CASGTGTFWGQGYF.

The CDR3 DNA reads as TGTGCCAGCAGCGCAAGGACAGGGGGATATGGCTACACCTTC. Translating it yields CASSARTGGYGYTF. The chain links TRBV11-3 to TRBJ1-2; 10 bases match TRBD1. The CDR3 runs to 14 residues. Germline-derived CDR1 and CDR2 are SGHNT and YENEEA. Unmatched junction bases numbered 5, after V lost 5 bases and J lost 5 bases.

The chain joins TRBV6-5 to TRBJ2-1, with 9 bases aligning to TRBD2. This CDR3 comprises 16 residues. After removal of 4 bases from V and 2 bases from J, the junction contained 6 bases not matched to a gene. Germline assignment: CDR1 MNHEY and CDR2 SVGAGI. The CDR3 loop is CASSSFGGGAYNEQFF. In DNA form, the CDR3 reads TGTGCCAGCAGTTCCTTTGGCGGGGGGGCCTACAATGAGCAGTTCTTC.

The chain couples TRBV11-2 to TRBJ1-4, with 11 bases lining up with TRBD1. The germline V gene encodes CDR1 SGHAT and CDR2 FQNNGV. J was trimmed by 7 bases and V by 6 bases; bases with no gene match: 7. The CDR3 is 15 residues long. The CDR3 loop is CASSLIGTGGEKLFF. Here the CDR3 DNA reads TGTGCCAGCAGTTTAATCGGGACAGGGGGTGAAAAACTGTTTTTT.

V is TRBV4-1 and J is TRBJ1-2, with TRBD1 matching over 7 bases. Germline CDR1 MGHRA, CDR2 YSYEKL. V was pared by 1 base and J by 1 base, with 15 bases of the junction left unmatched. The CDR3 spans 19 residues. The CDR3, as DNA: TGCGCCAGCAGCCAAGTCGTGGGGCAGGAGGGACAGCATAACTATGGCTACACCTTC. This codes for CASSQVVGQEGQHNYGYTF.

V gene TRBV4-1 combines with J gene TRBJ1-2; 8 nucleotides line up with TRBD1. The V gene's germline CDR1 is MGHRA and CDR2 YSYEKL. CDR3 size: 14 residues. V lost 0 bases and J lost 4; bases outside the gene matches: 1. The CDR3 sequence is CASSQEDRVYGYTF. The CDR3 DNA sequence: TGCGCCAGCAGCCAAGAGGACAGGGTCTATGGCTACACCTTC.

The chain uses TRBV30 and TRBJ2-2; TRBD1 aligns across 8 bases. The CDR3 length is 13 residues. From germline, CDR1 is GTSNPN and CDR2 SVGIG (reference sequence). The J segment lost 7 bases and the V segment lost 4 bases, leaving 5 bases of the junction unmatched. The CDR3: CAWMTGVIGELFF. The DNA of the CDR3 is TGTGCCTGGATGACAGGGGTTATCGGGGAGCTGTTTTTT.

The J gene is TRBJ2-1, the V gene TRBV6-2 or TRBV6-3, with a weak D call TRBD2 (6 bases). The length of the CDR3 is 14 residues. V was pared by 4 bases and J by 4 bases, with 11 bases between. Germline CDR1 is MNHEY and CDR2 is SVGEGT. The CDR3 bases are TGTGCCAGCAGTTGGGCGGGGCAGTACAATGAGCAGTTCTTC. This codes for CASSWAGQYNEQFF.

The rearrangement uses TRBV28 and TRBJ2-5; D perhaps matches TRBD1 (6 bases). Trimming removed 6 bases from V and 5 bases from J, with 13 bases in between. The CDR3 sequence is 13 residues long. The germline gives CDR1 MDHEN, CDR2 SYDVKM. Here the CDR3 reads CASRPTGSETQYF. The CDR3 DNA is TGTGCCAGCAGACCAACAGGGTCCGAGACCCAGTACTTC.

The chain combines TRBV15 with TRBJ2-1; 8 nucleotides align to TRBD2. This CDR3 spans 17 amino acids. Germline CDR1 LNHNV, CDR2 YYDKDF (reference sequence). V dropped 0 bases and J dropped 1; count of bases not matched to a gene: 5. The CDR3 bases are TGTGCCACCAGCAGAGACTTAGCGGGGACATCCTACAATGAGCAGTTCTTC. Protein sequence: CATSRDLAGTSYNEQFF.

J is TRBJ2-7 and V is TRBV7-2; D perhaps matches TRBD1 (6 bases). Germline loops: CDR1 SGHTA, CDR2 FQGNSA. V was cut by 2 bases and J by 1 base, with 12 bases left in between. The CDR3 loop spans 15 amino acids. CDR3 sequence (DNA): TGTGCCAGCAGCTTATTGCTGGGGGCATCCTACGAGCAGTACTTC. The encoded protein is CASSLLLGASYEQYF.

CDR3 nucleotides: TGTGCCAGCAGCTTATTAGCGGGCGCTTCCTACAATGAGCAGTTCTTC. The encoded protein is CASSLLAGASYNEQFF. The chain recombines TRBV7-2 with TRBJ2-1, with 7 bases identical to TRBD2. CDR1 SGHTA and CDR2 FQGNSA come from the germline V gene. The CDR3 length is 16 residues. The J segment lost 1 base and the V segment lost 2 bases, leaving 5 bases of the junction unmatched.

The rearrangement uses TRBV10-3 and TRBJ2-5, with 8 bases matching TRBD1. Germline V gene lookup returns CDR1 ENHRY and CDR2 SYGVKD. This CDR3 is built from 13 residues. Trimming at V came to 10 bases and at J to 2 bases, leaving 6 bases not matched to a gene. CDR3 loop: CATGTGEQETQYF. DNA for the CDR3: TGTGCCACCGGGACAGGAGAACAAGAGACCCAGTACTTC.

This chain joins TRBV6-1 and TRBJ2-7, with 7 bases aligning to TRBD1. Germline V gene sequence: CDR1 MNHNS, CDR2 SASEGT. CDR3 length: 14 amino acids. Trimming took 0 bases from V and 3 from J; bases not matched to a gene: 2. CDR3 sequence reads: CASSEAYRGYEQYF. The CDR3 DNA follows: TGTGCCAGCAGTGAAGCGTACAGGGGCTACGAGCAGTACTTC.

This clone has more than one count but fewer than ten. The chain combines TRBV27 with TRBJ2-7, with TRBD2 identical over 14 bases. V lost 5 bases, J lost 3 bases, and 6 bases stayed unmatched. The CDR3 runs to 16 residues. The V gene's germline CDR1 is MNHEY and CDR2 SMNVEV (reference sequence). The CDR3 spells CASSRPGLAGVYEQYF. The CDR3 nucleotides read TGTGCCAGCAGTCGACCGGGACTAGCGGGAGTCTACGAGCAGTACTTC.

This sequence joins TRBV28 and TRBJ2-7; 13 positions match TRBD2. CDR3 length: 14 amino acids. In germline, CDR1 is MDHEN, CDR2 SYDVKM. The trim removed 6 bases at V and 3 bases at J, leaving 2 bases unmatched. The CDR3, as DNA: TGTGCCAGCAGGGGACTAGCGGGGAGCTACGAGCAGTACTTC. Protein product: CASRGLAGSYEQYF.

A single count supports this clone. J is TRBJ2-7 and V is TRBV5-1; 12 nucleotides agree with TRBD2. The V gene's germline CDR1 is SGHRS and CDR2 YFSETQ. The CDR3 runs to 22 residues. V shed 0 bases, J shed 7 bases, and the junction held 26 bases outside the gene matches. CDR3 residues: CASSLEGWSAGAVTSGRSEQYF. The CDR3 DNA reads as TGCGCCAGCAGCTTGGAGGGTTGGTCGGCAGGGGCGGTGACTAGCGGGAGATCGGAGCAGTACTTC.

The chain joins TRBV5-4 to TRBJ2-1; TRBD1 agrees at 9 bases. V was pared by 3 bases and J by 7 bases, with 8 bases of the junction left unmatched. The CDR3 is 15 residues long. CDR1 and CDR2 (germline): SGHNT, YYREEE (reference sequence). For the CDR3, the DNA is TGTGCCAGCAGCTCCCGGGACAGGGTGTGGAATGAGCAGTTCTTC. This encodes CASSSRDRVWNEQFF. The complete variable domain, with remaining parts taken from reference TRBV5-4 and TRBJ2-1, reads ETGVTQSPTHLIKTRGQQVTLRCSSQSGHNTVSWYQQALGQGPQFIFQYYREEENGRGNFPPRFSGLQFPNYSSELNVNALELDDSALYLCASSSRDRVWNEQFFGPGTRLTVL.

This chain uses TRBV2 with TRBJ2-3; D is possibly TRBD1 (6 bases). V lost 4 bases, J lost 3 bases, and 11 bases lay in between. This CDR3 contains 14 residues. The V gene's germline CDR1 is SNHLY and CDR2 FYNNEI. CDR3 loop: CASSGRTVTDTQYF. CDR3 bases: TGTGCCAGCAGTGGCCGGACAGTTACAGATACGCAGTATTTT.

Notes on this clone: Other DNA sequences in this specimen translate into the identical CDR3. The chain joins TRBV5-1 to TRBJ2-1; D remains ambiguous. CDR1 is SGHRS, CDR2 YFSETQ, per germline. Trimming removed 0 bases from V and 9 bases from J, with 10 bases in between. The CDR3 has 13 residues. The chain's CDR3 is CASSLDPSSEQFF. DNA for the CDR3: TGCGCCAGCAGCTTGGACCCCTCCAGTGAGCAGTTCTTC.

The CDR3 loop reads CASSYGRGGDTQYF. CDR3 in DNA: TGTGCCAGCAGCTACGGAAGGGGAGGAGATACGCAGTATTTT. The V and J genes are TRBV7-3 and TRBJ2-3, with D possibly TRBD2 on 6 matching bases. V lost 4 bases to trimming and J lost 5 bases, with 13 bases between them. Germline V lookup: CDR1 SGHTA, CDR2 FQGTGA. The CDR3 spans 14 residues.

J is TRBJ1-1 and V is TRBV5-4; possible D gene TRBD1, 5 bases. The CDR3 has 13 amino acids. V shed 0 bases and J shed 10 bases, with 13 bases lying between them. CDR1 and CDR2 from the germline V gene are SGHNT and YYREEE (reference sequence). The CDR3 bases are TGTGCCAGCAGCTTGGAGGGCAGGGTGGCAGCTTTCTTT. This sequence encodes CASSLEGRVAAFF.